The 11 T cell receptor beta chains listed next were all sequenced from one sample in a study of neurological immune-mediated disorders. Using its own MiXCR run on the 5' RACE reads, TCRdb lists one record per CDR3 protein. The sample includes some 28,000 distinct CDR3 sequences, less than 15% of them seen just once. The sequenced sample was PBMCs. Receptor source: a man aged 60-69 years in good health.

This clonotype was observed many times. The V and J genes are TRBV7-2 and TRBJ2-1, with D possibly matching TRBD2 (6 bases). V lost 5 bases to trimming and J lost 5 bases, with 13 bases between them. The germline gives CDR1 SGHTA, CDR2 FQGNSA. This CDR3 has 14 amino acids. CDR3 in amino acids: CASSRDSPDNEQFF. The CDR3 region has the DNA TGTGCCAGCAGCCGGGACTCCCCTGACAATGAGCAGTTCTTC.

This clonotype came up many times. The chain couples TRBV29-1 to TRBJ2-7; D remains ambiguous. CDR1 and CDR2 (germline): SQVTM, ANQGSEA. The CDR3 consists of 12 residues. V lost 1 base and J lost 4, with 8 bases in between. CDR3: CSVEVPPYEQYF. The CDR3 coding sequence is TGCAGCGTTGAAGTCCCGCCGTACGAGCAGTACTTC.

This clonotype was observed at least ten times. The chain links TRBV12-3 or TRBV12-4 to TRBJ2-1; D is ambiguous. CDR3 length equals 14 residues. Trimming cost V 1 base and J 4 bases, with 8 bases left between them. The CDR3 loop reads CASSLVPLYNEQFF. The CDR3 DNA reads TGTGCCAGCAGTTTAGTCCCACTTTACAATGAGCAGTTCTTC.

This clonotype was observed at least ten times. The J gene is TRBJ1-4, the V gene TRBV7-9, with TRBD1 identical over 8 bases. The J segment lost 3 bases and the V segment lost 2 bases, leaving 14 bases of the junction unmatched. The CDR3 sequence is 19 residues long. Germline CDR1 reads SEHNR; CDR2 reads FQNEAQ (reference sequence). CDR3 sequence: CASSLNYDRGPVSNEKLFF. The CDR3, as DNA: TGTGCCAGCAGCTTAAACTATGACAGGGGACCTGTATCTAATGAAAAACTGTTTTTT.

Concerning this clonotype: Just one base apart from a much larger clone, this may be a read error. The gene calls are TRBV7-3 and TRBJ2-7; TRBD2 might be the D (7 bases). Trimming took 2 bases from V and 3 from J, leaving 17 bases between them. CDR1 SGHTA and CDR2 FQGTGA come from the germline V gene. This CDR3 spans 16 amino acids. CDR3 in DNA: TGTGCCAGCAGCTTAGGCCCCGCGGGGGCTAACTACGAGCAGTACTTC. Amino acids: CASSLGPAGANYEQYF.

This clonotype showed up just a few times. For the CDR3, the DNA is TGTGCCAGCAGCTACCGGACAGGGACCGGGGAGCTGTTTTTT. Protein sequence: CASSYRTGTGELFF. J is TRBJ2-2 and V is TRBV7-2, with 8 bases aligning to TRBD1. V was clipped by 4 bases and J by 5 bases; unmatched bases: 3. CDR1 and CDR2 (germline): SGHTA, FQGNSA. The CDR3 sequence is 14 residues long.

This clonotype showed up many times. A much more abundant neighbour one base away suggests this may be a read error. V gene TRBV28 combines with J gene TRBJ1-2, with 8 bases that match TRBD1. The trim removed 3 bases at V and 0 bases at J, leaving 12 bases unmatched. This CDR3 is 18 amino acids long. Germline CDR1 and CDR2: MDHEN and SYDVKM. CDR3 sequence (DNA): TGTGCCAGCAGTTTCCCCTGTGGGACAGGAGCCTCTAACTATGGCTACACCTTC. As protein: CASSFPCGTGASNYGYTF.

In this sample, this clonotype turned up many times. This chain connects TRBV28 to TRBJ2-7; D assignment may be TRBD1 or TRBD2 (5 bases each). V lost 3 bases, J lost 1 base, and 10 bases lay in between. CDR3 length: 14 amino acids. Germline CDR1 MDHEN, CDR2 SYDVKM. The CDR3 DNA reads TGTGCCAGCAGTTTTGGGACGGGTTCCTACGAGCAGTACTTC. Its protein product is CASSFGTGSYEQYF. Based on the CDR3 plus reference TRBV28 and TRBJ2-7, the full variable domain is DVKVTQSSRYLVKRTGEKVFLECVQDMDHENMFWYRQDPGLGLRLIYFSYDVKMKEKGDIPEGYSVSREKKERFSLILESASTNQTSMYLCASSFGTGSYEQYFGPGTRLTVT.

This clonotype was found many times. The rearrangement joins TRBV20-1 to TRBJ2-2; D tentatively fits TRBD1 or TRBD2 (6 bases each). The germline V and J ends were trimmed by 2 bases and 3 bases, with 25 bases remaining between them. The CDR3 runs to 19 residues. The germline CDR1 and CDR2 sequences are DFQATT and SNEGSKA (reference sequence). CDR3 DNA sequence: TGCAGTGCTAGAAGCGGATCAGGTGCGGGACACACCTACACCGGGGAGCTGTTTTTT. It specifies CSARSGSGAGHTYTGELFF.

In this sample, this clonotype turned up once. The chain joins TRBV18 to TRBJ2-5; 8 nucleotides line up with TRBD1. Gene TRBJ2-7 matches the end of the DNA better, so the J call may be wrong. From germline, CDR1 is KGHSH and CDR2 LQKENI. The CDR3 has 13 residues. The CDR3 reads CASSPPDRGEQYF. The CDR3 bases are TGTGCCAGCTCACCACCAGACAGGGGCGAGCAGTACTTC.

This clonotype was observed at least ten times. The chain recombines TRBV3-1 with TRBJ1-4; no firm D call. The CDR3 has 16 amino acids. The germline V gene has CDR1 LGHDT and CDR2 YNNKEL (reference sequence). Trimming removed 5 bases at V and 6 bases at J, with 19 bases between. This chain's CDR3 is CASSTSLGRRDEKLFF. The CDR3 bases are TGTGCCAGCAGCACCTCACTAGGGAGGAGAGATGAAAAACTGTTTTTT. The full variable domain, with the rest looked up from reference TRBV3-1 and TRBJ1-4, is DTAVSQTPKYLVTQMGNDKSIKCEQNLGHDTMYWYKQDSKKFLKIMFSYNNKELIINETVPNRFSPKSPDKAHLNLHINSLELGDSAVYFCASSTSLGRRDEKLFFGSGTQLSVL.